Shown below are 31 T cell receptor beta chains from a single sample sequenced in a study of OX40 agonist ivuxolimab in advanced cancers. TCRdb keeps only in-frame clones here, not all; method: immunoSEQ multiplex PCR. The sample consists of tens of thousands of clones, roughly 87% of them appearing once. Sequencing was performed on CD4+ or CD8+ T cells sorted from blood, taken in a trial of the OX40 agonist ivuxolimab. Receptor source: an adult with an advanced solid tumor such as melanoma, head and neck, liver or kidney cancer.

The rearrangement links TRBV6-5 to TRBJ2-7; weak D call: TRBD1 (6 bases). From germline, CDR1 is MNHEY and CDR2 SVGAGI. The CDR3 sequence is 13 residues long. V lost 5 bases and J 6 bases, leaving 14 bases between the germline ends. CDR3 in DNA: TGTGCCAGCAGTCCTCCTACAGGGTTCGAGCAGTACTTC. This encodes CASSPPTGFEQYF.

The chain links TRBV19 to TRBJ1-5; no clear D gene. In germline, CDR1 is LNHDA, CDR2 SQIVND (reference sequence). V lost 7 bases to trimming and J lost 4 bases, with 14 bases between them. The CDR3 covers 14 residues. The CDR3 DNA is TGTGCCAGTAATCCCGGAAGGGTTAATCAGCCCCAGCATTTT. This translates into CASNPGRVNQPQHF.

The chain combines TRBV19 with TRBJ1-1; perhaps TRBD1 as D (5 bases). This CDR3 spans 14 amino acids. Trimming shortened V by 1 base and J by 5 bases, and 11 bases separated the two germline ends. Germline-derived CDR1 and CDR2 are LNHDA and SQIVND (reference sequence). DNA of the CDR3: TGTGCCAGTAGTATAGTAGGAAGGGGAACTGAAGCTTTCTTT. Amino acid sequence: CASSIVGRGTEAFF. The variable domain in full, with the rest retrieved from reference TRBV19 and TRBJ1-1, is DGGITQSPKYLFRKEGQNVTLSCEQNLNHDAMYWYRQDPGQGLRLIYYSQIVNDFQKGDIAEGYSVSREKKESFPLTVTSAQKNPTAFYLCASSIVGRGTEAFFGQGTRLTVV.

The chain employs TRBV30 and TRBJ1-4, with 11 nucleotides matching TRBD1. CDR1 is GTSNPN and CDR2 is SVGIG in the germline V gene (reference sequence). The CDR3 loop spans 16 amino acids. V dropped 3 bases and J dropped 7; count of bases not matched to a gene: 10. DNA for the CDR3: TGTGCCTGGAGCAGGGGACAGGGGGAGGTTCGTGAAAAACTGTTTTTT. Protein sequence: CAWSRGQGEVREKLFF.

This clone is deemed medium-sized. This sample also contains other DNA sequences that code for the same CDR3. The rearrangement uses TRBV7-3 and TRBJ1-2; no clear D gene. The CDR3 loop spans 13 amino acids. Germline V gives CDR1 SGHTA, CDR2 FQGTGA. V was pared by 6 bases and J by 8 bases, with 16 bases between. CDR3 nucleotide sequence: TGTGCCAGCAGTCTCCCGGAGGGTAGGGGCTACACCTTC. Its protein is CASSLPEGRGYTF.

The rearrangement joins TRBV19 to TRBJ1-2; D may be TRBD1 (5 bases). CDR1 LNHDA and CDR2 SQIVND come from the germline V gene (reference sequence). The CDR3 totals 12 residues. V was pared by 6 bases and J by 6 bases, with 11 bases between. The CDR3: CASRIRDDGYTF. CDR3 coding DNA: TGTGCCAGTAGAATCAGGGACGATGGCTACACCTTC.

This sequence joins TRBV19 and TRBJ2-5; D is undetermined. V lost 5 bases to trimming and J lost 4 bases, with 14 bases between them. The CDR3 consists of 14 residues. Per germline, CDR1 LNHDA and CDR2 SQIVND (reference sequence). CDR3 amino acids: CASSLGLLGETQYF. The DNA for the CDR3 is TGTGCCAGTAGTCTAGGTCTTCTCGGAGAGACCCAGTACTTC.

The CDR3 here is CASSYGKGEDQPQHF. The CDR3, as DNA: TGTGCCAGCAGTTACGGGAAGGGTGAGGATCAGCCCCAGCATTTT. V and J are TRBV6-6 and TRBJ1-5, with D uncertain. The CDR3 is made up of 15 amino acids. V was cut by 2 bases and J by 5 bases, with 13 bases left in between. Germline assignment: CDR1 MNHNY and CDR2 SVGAGI (reference sequence).

This sequence joins TRBV7-2 and TRBJ1-3, with D perhaps matching TRBD1 (5 bases). V lost 4 bases and J lost 0, with 19 bases in between. Germline CDR1 is SGHTA and CDR2 is FQGNSA. This CDR3 has 18 amino acids. CDR3 region: CASSSLSVARGSGNTIYF. The CDR3 nucleotides are TGTGCCAGCAGCTCTCTCTCCGTGGCAAGGGGCTCTGGAAACACCATATATTTT.

This clone was recorded once. In DNA, the CDR3 is TGTGCCAGCAGTCCGTACCAAGAGACCCAGTACTTC. Amino acid sequence: CASSPYQETQYF. V and J are TRBV28 and TRBJ2-5; no reliable D call. The V gene's germline CDR1 is MDHEN and CDR2 SYDVKM. CDR3 length: 12 amino acids. V was pared by 5 bases and J by 0 bases, with 4 bases between.

J is TRBJ1-4 and V is TRBV11-1; D remains unclear. Germline CDR1 is SGHAT and CDR2 is FQDESV (reference sequence). The CDR3 contains 17 residues. V lost 5 bases and J 0 bases, leaving 16 bases between the germline ends. The CDR3, as DNA: TGTGCCAGCAGCCTAGACGGGAGCTCTGCAACTAATGAAAAACTGTTTTTT. This gives the protein CASSLDGSSATNEKLFF.

The gene calls are TRBV2 and TRBJ1-3; possibly TRBD1 for D (5 bases). This CDR3 spans 13 amino acids. Trimming took 3 bases from V and 11 from J, leaving 14 bases between them. Looked up from germline, CDR1 is SNHLY and CDR2 is FYNNEI. CDR3 DNA: TGTGCCAGCAGTGATCTACTAGTAGGGGCCATATATTTT. Translated, it gives CASSDLLVGAIYF.

This chain connects TRBV15 to TRBJ2-2; no reliable D call. CDR1 is LNHNV, CDR2 YYDKDF, per germline (reference sequence). The CDR3 contains 16 residues. Deletions cut 0 bases from V and 1 base from J, with 9 bases between. In nucleotides, the CDR3 is TGTGCCACCAGCAGAGACCCTGGCCTGAACACCGGGGAGCTGTTTTTT. Protein product: CATSRDPGLNTGELFF.

This chain uses TRBV4-1 with TRBJ1-4, with D possibly matching TRBD1 (5 bases). This CDR3 has 16 amino acids. The V gene's germline CDR1 is MGHRA and CDR2 YSYEKL. The V and J ends lost 0 bases and 5 bases respectively, with 13 bases between them. The DNA of the CDR3 is TGCGCCAGCAGCCAAGAGGCGTCGGGGGGGAATGAAAAACTGTTTTTT. This encodes CASSQEASGGNEKLFF.

The CDR3 region is CASLSSGNTIYF. In DNA, the CDR3 is TGTGCCAGCCTGAGCTCTGGAAACACCATATATTTT. J is TRBJ1-3 and V is TRBV28; D is uncertain. The CDR3 sequence is 12 residues long. Germline lookup yields CDR1 MDHEN and CDR2 SYDVKM. The V end was cut by 8 bases, the J end by 0 bases, with 5 bases between.

The genes are TRBV6-1 and TRBJ2-7, with 9 bases that match TRBD1. With V trimmed by 4 bases and J by 3 bases, 7 bases remained unmatched. The CDR3 spans 15 residues. The germline V gene encodes CDR1 MNHNS and CDR2 SASEGT. The CDR3 nucleotides are TGTGCCAGCAGTGGCTCCGGGACAGGGCGCTACGAGCAGTACTTC. Residues: CASSGSGTGRYEQYF.

V is TRBV7-6 and J is TRBJ2-5, with D hard to call. The CDR3 is 15 amino acids. CDR1 and CDR2 (germline): SGHVS, FNYEAQ. Deletions cut 1 base from V and 4 bases from J, with 13 bases between. The CDR3 sequence: CASSLVWNTGETQYF. The CDR3 DNA follows: TGTGCCAGCAGCTTAGTTTGGAACACGGGAGAGACCCAGTACTTC.

The chain is built from TRBV4-2 and TRBJ1-2; 7 nucleotides agree with TRBD1. The germline V gene has CDR1 LGHNA and CDR2 YNFKEQ. Trimming took 5 bases from V and 8 from J; bases not matched to a gene: 20. The CDR3 is made up of 17 amino acids. The CDR3 sequence: CASSAYRGREPTGGYTF. Here the CDR3 DNA reads TGTGCCAGCAGCGCCTACAGGGGAAGAGAGCCCACGGGAGGCTACACCTTC.

The chain carries TRBV9 and TRBJ2-7, with D possibly TRBD1 on 5 matching bases. V shed 0 bases and J shed 4 bases, with 11 bases lying between them. The CDR3 has 14 residues. The germline V gene encodes CDR1 SGDLS and CDR2 YYNGEE. CDR3 sequence: CASSVALGVYEQYF. The CDR3 DNA is TGTGCCAGCAGCGTAGCTTTAGGGGTGTACGAGCAGTACTTC.

This clone came up a few times. V gene TRBV5-1 combines with J gene TRBJ1-1; 9 bases map to TRBD1. In germline, CDR1 is SGHRS, CDR2 YFSETQ. V lost 2 bases and J lost 3; bases outside the gene matches: 5. The CDR3 length is 15 residues. As DNA, the CDR3 is TGCGCCAGCAGCTTAGGACAGGGGAAGTACACTGAAGCTTTCTTT. Translated, it gives CASSLGQGKYTEAFF. Full variable domain (remainder filled in from reference TRBV5-1 and TRBJ1-1): KAGVTQTPRYLIKTRGQQVTLSCSPISGHRSVSWYQQTPGQGLQFLFEYFSETQRNKGNFPGRFSGRQFSNSRSEMNVSTLELGDSALYLCASSLGQGKYTEAFFGQGTRLTVV.

Written as DNA, the CDR3 is TGTGCCAGCAGCTTGGGTAGCGGGAGGGCCCGACAAGAGACCCAGTACTTC. Protein: CASSLGSGRARQETQYF. The chain has TRBV5-4 and TRBJ2-5; 11 nucleotides align to TRBD2. The germline gives CDR1 SGHNT, CDR2 YYREEE (reference sequence). CDR3 size: 17 residues. Losses at the gene ends were 0 bases for V and 2 bases for J; bases not matched to a gene: 6.

The chain links TRBV11-2 to TRBJ2-1; tentatively, D is TRBD2 (5 bases). The germline V and J ends were trimmed by 1 base and 1 base, with 8 bases remaining between them. This CDR3 has 15 residues. Germline V CDR1 and CDR2: SGHAT, FQNNGV. The CDR3 DNA sequence: TGTGCCAGCAGCTTAGTCGCGGGTTCCTACAATGAGCAGTTCTTC. Protein product: CASSLVAGSYNEQFF. Full variable domain (rest looked up from reference TRBV11-2 and TRBJ2-1): EAGVAQSPRYKIIEKRQSVAFWCNPISGHATLYWYQQILGQGPKLLIQFQNNGVVDDSQLPKDRFSAERLKGVDSTLKIQPAKLEDSAVYLCASSLVAGSYNEQFFGPGTRLTVL.

This clone turned up a few times. This chain links TRBV19 with TRBJ1-5; TRBD1 might be the D (5 bases). The CDR3 sequence is 18 residues long. Per the germline V gene, CDR1 is LNHDA and CDR2 is SQIVND (reference sequence). Trimming pared 4 bases from V and 0 bases from J, leaving 19 bases between. Here the CDR3 reads CASSTADTDTYSNQPQHF. In DNA form, the CDR3 reads TGTGCCAGTAGTACGGCTGACACGGACACTTATAGCAATCAGCCCCAGCATTTT.

V usage is TRBV30 and J usage is TRBJ1-5; D possibly corresponds to TRBD1 (5 bases). CDR3 size: 13 residues. Deletions cut 5 bases from V and 5 bases from J, with 13 bases between. Germline assignment: CDR1 GTSNPN and CDR2 SVGIG (reference sequence). The CDR3 nucleotides read TGTGCCTGGGGGACCGGTTGGGATCAGCCCCAGCATTTT. As protein: CAWGTGWDQPQHF.

This clone was counted between two and nine times. The chain carries TRBV29-1 and TRBJ1-5; D remains ambiguous. V was trimmed by 1 base and J by 5 bases, leaving 9 bases between them. The CDR3 has 13 amino acids. The germline V gene encodes CDR1 SQVTM and CDR2 ANQGSEA. The CDR3 is CSVEVSGDQPQHF. CDR3 DNA sequence: TGCAGCGTTGAAGTATCGGGTGATCAGCCCCAGCATTTT.

This clone occurred a few times. The rearrangement uses TRBV30 and TRBJ1-2; D uncertain. Germline CDR1 and CDR2: GTSNPN and SVGIG (reference sequence). This CDR3 region has 12 residues. Trimming took off 1 base at V and 9 bases at J, with 12 bases between the two ends. CDR3 coding DNA: TGTGCCTGGAGTGCCCAAGGGATGCGCTACACCTTC. It codes for CAWSAQGMRYTF.

This rearrangement joins TRBV2 to TRBJ1-3; D not resolved. Germline V gene sequence: CDR1 SNHLY, CDR2 FYNNEI. V was cut by 6 bases and J by 0 bases, with 9 bases left in between. This CDR3 has 14 amino acids. The CDR3 loop is CASRVTDSGNTIYF. The CDR3 DNA reads TGTGCCAGCAGGGTGACTGACTCTGGAAACACCATATATTTT.

The rearrangement links TRBV5-5 to TRBJ1-1; 10 bases map to TRBD1. Trimming removed 2 bases from V and 5 bases from J; junction bases left unmatched: 3. The CDR3 runs 14 residues. Germline V gives CDR1 SGHKS, CDR2 YYEKEE (reference sequence). The CDR3 DNA reads as TGTGCCAGCAGCTTTAGGACAGGGGGAACTGAAGCTTTCTTT. Translated, it gives CASSFRTGGTEAFF. Complete variable domain (other parts from reference TRBV5-5 and TRBJ1-1): DAGVTQSPTHLIKTRGQQVTLRCSPISGHKSVSWYQQVLGQGPQFIFQYYEKEERGRGNFPDRFSARQFPNYSSELNVNALLLGDSALYLCASSFRTGGTEAFFGQGTRLTVV.

The chain recombines TRBV19 with TRBJ2-5; 7 bases map to TRBD1. The CDR3 sequence is 15 residues long. Germline V lookup: CDR1 LNHDA, CDR2 SQIVND (reference sequence). Losses at the gene ends were 5 bases for V and 4 bases for J; bases not matched to a gene: 10. DNA of the CDR3: TGTGCCAGTAGTGGTCGGGGCAGGGGGACAGAGACCCAGTACTTC. Encoded protein: CASSGRGRGTETQYF.

This chain connects TRBV11-2 to TRBJ2-7, with TRBD1 matching 8 bases. There are 15 residues in the CDR3. J gave up 1 base and V 1 base, and 3 bases lay outside the gene matches. Germline-derived CDR1 and CDR2 are SGHAT and FQNNGV. CDR3 DNA sequence: TGTGCCAGCAGCTTAGTAGGGACAGGATCCTACGAGCAGTACTTC. Its translation: CASSLVGTGSYEQYF.

The rearrangement uses TRBV6-5 and TRBJ1-2; the D is unclear. The CDR3 spans 13 residues. Germline V gene sequence: CDR1 MNHEY, CDR2 SVGAGI. CDR3 coding DNA: TGTTCGACTCGAGCCAGATCACTCTATGGCTACACCTTC. This encodes CSTRARSLYGYTF.